This T cell receptor (beta chain) was recorded in a study of T cell repertoires in cytomegalovirus infection. Looking at the study overall: Both CMV infection and a matching HLA type were indicated by public TCR beta signatures.

With respect to this clonotype: What it binds is unknown. A junction boundary mismatches the germline segment, possibly from a read error.

The germline CDR1 and CDR2 sequences are SGHTA and FQGNSA. The CDR3 has 14 residues. One entry per CDR3 protein results from TCRdb running MiXCR on the reads. The sample records a few hundred thousand distinct CDR3 sequences, 40% being singletons. The material sequenced was cultured PBMCs, taken from culture after CMV antigen stimulation. The genes are TRBV7-2 and TRBJ2-5, with TRBD2 identical over 9 bases. This clonotype was obtained from a human donor in good health (CMV status not recorded). Some clones in this sample may be carry-over from other donors' samples. The CDR3 region has the DNA TGTGCCAGCAGCTTAGGACTAGCGGTCGAGAACCAGTACTTC. Protein: CASSLGLAVENQYF. Full variable domain (rest looked up from reference TRBV7-2 and TRBJ2-5): GAGVSQSPSNKVTEKGKDVELRCDPISGHTALYWYRQSLGQGLEFLIYFQGNSAPDKSGLPSDRFSAERTGGSVSTLTIQRTQQEDSAVYLCASSLGLAVENQYFGPGTRLLVL.